Each of the 16 T cell receptor beta chains below was sequenced from the same sample in a study of blood T cell repertoires in COVID-19. Clones were sequenced by immunoSEQ multiplex PCR, and TCRdb holds only the in-frame ones, with some missing. The top ten clones hold approximately 5.6% of a sample with 85,000 to 90,000 clones, about 91% of them seen once. Sequencing was done on a sample of peripheral blood. The receptors come from a woman of 80 years or more with active COVID-19.

This clone has a single count. V is TRBV18 and J is TRBJ2-7; 9 bases line up with TRBD1. With 3 bases clipped from V and 5 bases from J, the junction kept 5 bases outside the gene matches. This CDR3 spans 14 amino acids. Germline lookup yields CDR1 KGHSH and CDR2 LQKENI. CDR3 bases: TGTGCCAGCTCACCGGGGACAGGGTACCACGAGCAGTACTTC. Its protein is CASSPGTGYHEQYF. Based on the CDR3 plus reference TRBV18 and TRBJ2-7, the full variable domain is NAGVMQNPRHLVRRRGQEARLRCSPMKGHSHVYWYRQLPEEGLKFMVYLQKENIIDESGMPKERFSAEFPKEGPSILRIQQVVRGDSAAYFCASSPGTGYHEQYFGPGTRLTVT.

The chain has TRBV28 and TRBJ1-2; 8 nucleotides match TRBD1. The V gene end was trimmed by 8 bases and the J gene end by 4 bases; junction bases not matched to a gene: 9. CDR3 size: 14 residues. CDR1 and CDR2 from the germline V gene are MDHEN and SYDVKM. CDR3 in amino acids: CASGVRGPGYGYTF. In DNA form, the CDR3 reads TGTGCCAGCGGGGTCAGGGGGCCTGGCTATGGCTACACCTTC.

V gene TRBV3-1 (or the pseudogene TRBV3-2) combines with J gene TRBJ1-1; TRBD1 might be the D (5 bases). CDR1 and CDR2 from the germline V gene are LGHDT and YNNKEL (reference sequence). Deletions cut 7 bases from V and 0 bases from J, with 9 bases between. The length of the CDR3 is 13 residues. The CDR3 DNA reads TGTGCCAGCACCCCGGGGGTGAACACTGAAGCTTTCTTT. This translates into CASTPGVNTEAFF.

The genes are TRBV6-2 or TRBV6-3 and TRBJ1-4; 9 bases are shared with TRBD1. Germline loops: CDR1 MNHEY, CDR2 SVGEGT. The CDR3 is 15 amino acids. V shed 2 bases, J shed 9 bases, and the junction held 7 bases outside the gene matches. CDR3 amino acids: CASSYQQGAVKKLFF. As DNA, the CDR3 is TGTGCCAGCAGTTACCAACAGGGGGCTGTGAAAAAACTGTTTTTT.

This chain links TRBV14 with TRBJ2-5, with 8 bases lining up with TRBD2. Germline V CDR1 and CDR2: SGHDN, FVKESK. The CDR3 is made up of 15 amino acids. Trimming cost V 2 bases and J 5 bases; bases outside gene matches: 7. CDR3 residues: CASSQLIAGSETQYF. CDR3 nucleotide sequence: TGTGCCAGCAGCCAACTGATAGCGGGATCGGAGACCCAGTACTTC.

J is TRBJ2-5 and V is TRBV11-2; D is unresolved. CDR1 is SGHAT and CDR2 is FQNNGV in the germline V gene. The CDR3 covers 13 residues. With 2 bases removed from V and 1 base from J, the gap between germline ends came to 5 bases. The DNA for the CDR3 is TGTGCCAGCAGCTTAAGCCTCCAAGAGACCCAGTACTTC. Translating it yields CASSLSLQETQYF.

This sequence joins TRBV5-4 and TRBJ1-2; TRBD1 is a possible D gene (5 bases). Germline CDR1 reads SGHNT; CDR2 reads YYREEE (reference sequence). There are 15 residues in the CDR3. V was cut by 2 bases and J by 6 bases, with 17 bases left in between. CDR3: CASSFPWGGRDGYTF. The CDR3 region has the DNA TGTGCCAGCAGCTTCCCGTGGGGGGGGAGAGATGGCTACACCTTC. Based on the CDR3 plus reference TRBV5-4 and TRBJ1-2, the full variable domain is ETGVTQSPTHLIKTRGQQVTLRCSSQSGHNTVSWYQQALGQGPQFIFQYYREEENGRGNFPPRFSGLQFPNYSSELNVNALELDDSALYLCASSFPWGGRDGYTFGSGTRLTVV.

DNA for the CDR3: TGTGCCAGCAGTGCGTCCTACGAGCAGTACTTC. This sequence encodes CASSASYEQYF. This rearrangement joins TRBV12-3 or TRBV12-4 to TRBJ2-7; D unresolved. V was pared by 5 bases and J by 1 base, with 3 bases between. This CDR3 is built from 11 residues.

The chain employs TRBV4-3 and TRBJ2-1; 7 bases fit TRBD2. The ends lost 1 base at V and 8 bases at J; junction bases unmatched: 5. From germline, CDR1 is LGHNA and CDR2 YSLEER. The CDR3 consists of 14 residues. In DNA form, the CDR3 reads TGCGCCAGCAGCCAAGTGGGACTACCCGATGAGCAGTTCTTC. Residues: CASSQVGLPDEQFF.

The chain recombines TRBV9 with TRBJ2-1, with 10 bases matching TRBD2. This CDR3 has 17 amino acids. V shed 0 bases, J shed 7 bases, and the junction held 10 bases outside the gene matches. Germline loops: CDR1 SGDLS, CDR2 YYNGEE. This chain's CDR3 is CASSVVGLAGVLNEQFF. DNA of the CDR3: TGTGCCAGCAGCGTAGTAGGGCTAGCGGGAGTGCTTAATGAGCAGTTCTTC.

The gene calls are TRBV19 and TRBJ2-7; 10 bases agree with TRBD2. Germline trimming cut 4 bases from V and 0 bases from J; bases unmatched to any gene: 3. Germline CDR1 and CDR2: LNHDA and SQIVND (reference sequence). The CDR3 spans 15 residues. The CDR3 here is CASSRTSGSSYEQYF. The CDR3 DNA follows: TGTGCCAGTAGTAGGACTAGCGGTAGCTCCTACGAGCAGTACTTC.

The chain joins TRBV14 to TRBJ1-2; D gene ambiguous. The CDR3 consists of 13 residues. Germline assignment: CDR1 SGHDN and CDR2 FVKESK. The germline V and J ends were trimmed by 2 bases and 4 bases, with 8 bases remaining between them. The CDR3 DNA is TGTGCCAGCAGCCAATTCCTTCGCTATGGCTACACCTTC. It translates to CASSQFLRYGYTF.

The rearrangement joins TRBV12-3 or TRBV12-4 to TRBJ1-1; 7 bases are shared with TRBD1. The junction had 5 bases not matched to a gene; V was cut back by 7 bases and J by 3 bases. The CDR3 extends over 13 amino acids. This CDR3 is CASNSRGYTEAFF. The CDR3 nucleotides are TGTGCCAGCAACAGCAGGGGGTACACTGAAGCTTTCTTT.

V is TRBV2 and J is TRBJ2-1; 9 bases align to TRBD2. Germline loops: CDR1 SNHLY, CDR2 FYNNEI. V trimming: 4 bases; J trimming: 5 bases; junction bases outside the gene matches: 6. CDR3 size: 15 residues. The chain's CDR3 is CASSGAGGGNNEQFF. The DNA of the CDR3 is TGTGCCAGCAGTGGAGCGGGAGGCGGAAACAATGAGCAGTTCTTC.

This clone occurred once. The chain carries TRBV5-1 and TRBJ1-5; D call uncertain. Between the trimmed V and J ends, which lost 4 bases and 9 bases, there was a span of 17 bases. CDR1 SGHRS and CDR2 YFSETQ come from the germline V gene. This CDR3 has 14 residues. The DNA for the CDR3 is TGCGCCAGCAGCCCGGAGGGTGCGGAGCCGCCCCAGCATTTT. Residues: CASSPEGAEPPQHF. Drawing the rest from reference TRBV5-1 and TRBJ1-5, the complete variable domain is KAGVTQTPRYLIKTRGQQVTLSCSPISGHRSVSWYQQTPGQGLQFLFEYFSETQRNKGNFPGRFSGRQFSNSRSEMNVSTLELGDSALYLCASSPEGAEPPQHFGDGTRLSIL.

The chain carries TRBV13 and TRBJ2-1; tentative D call: TRBD2 (5 bases). Germline-derived CDR1 and CDR2 are PRHDT and FYEKMQ (reference sequence). V lost 4 bases to trimming and J lost 10 bases, with 8 bases between them. The length of the CDR3 is 11 residues. The DNA of the CDR3 is TGTGCCAGCAGCTACTCGGGGGAGCAGTTCTTC. Its protein is CASSYSGEQFF. Looking up the rest from reference TRBV13 and TRBJ2-1 gives the full variable domain: AAGVIQSPRHLIKEKRETATLKCYPIPRHDTVYWYQQGPGQDPQFLISFYEKMQSDKGSIPDRFSAQQFSDYHSELNMSSLELGDSALYFCASSYSGEQFFGPGTRLTVL.